Below are 16 T cell receptor beta chains sequenced from a single sample in a study of cytomegalovirus exposure and HLA in healthy donors. The PCR contained 60 Vbeta and 13 Jbeta primers. Sequencing was performed with immunoSEQ multiplex PCR; in TCRdb, only in-frame clones are kept and a portion is missing. The sample holds about 200,000 clones; around 80% are singletons and the top ten take about 1.7%. The sample consisted of PBMCs. All receptors come from a man in his fifties in good health and CMV-seronegative.

This sequence joins TRBV2 and TRBJ1-5; D possibly corresponds to TRBD1 (6 bases). Germline V gives CDR1 SNHLY, CDR2 FYNNEI. The ends were cut back, 5 bases at V and 5 bases at J, with 13 bases in the middle. This CDR3 has 14 amino acids. CDR3 sequence reads: CASSNRVGYQPQHF. CDR3 in DNA: TGTGCCAGCAGTAACAGGGTCGGGTATCAGCCCCAGCATTTT.

The chain couples TRBV10-2 to TRBJ2-7; 8 positions match TRBD1. Unmatched junction bases numbered 1, after V lost 8 bases and J lost 1 base. The CDR3 covers 12 residues. Germline CDR1 and CDR2: WSHSY and SAAADI. CDR3 amino acids: CASRQGSYEQYF. The CDR3 nucleotides read TGCGCCAGCCGACAGGGGTCCTACGAGCAGTACTTC.

V and J are TRBV29-1 and TRBJ2-6, with 9 bases matching TRBD1. The CDR3 runs to 14 residues. Germline V gives CDR1 SQVTM, CDR2 ANQGSEA. V dropped 8 bases and J dropped 2; count of bases not matched to a gene: 4. CDR3 DNA sequence: TGCAGCATCAGACAGGGGGCTGGGGCCAACGTCCTGACTTTC. Translation: CSIRQGAGANVLTF.

The chain has TRBV30 and TRBJ2-1; a possible D gene is TRBD2 (5 bases). Germline CDR1 and CDR2: GTSNPN and SVGIG (reference sequence). V lost 5 bases and J lost 2, with 19 bases in between. CDR3 length: 16 residues. DNA of the CDR3: TGTGCCTGGGTTCCCCCCCAGAGCGGTGCCTACAATGAGCAGTTCTTC. It specifies CAWVPPQSGAYNEQFF.

The chain uses TRBV4-1 and TRBJ2-2; D remains ambiguous. This CDR3 spans 14 amino acids. Trimming cost V 2 bases and J 2 bases, with 6 bases left between them. Germline CDR1 MGHRA, CDR2 YSYEKL. DNA for the CDR3: TGCGCCAGCAGCCAATGGGCAAACACCGGGGAGCTGTTTTTT. Translating gives CASSQWANTGELFF.

This chain uses TRBV9 with TRBJ2-6; tentative D call: TRBD2 (6 bases). V lost 4 bases, J lost 1 base, and 12 bases lay in between. Germline loops: CDR1 SGDLS, CDR2 YYNGEE. The CDR3 covers 16 residues. CDR3 in amino acids: CASSPSGGSGANVLTF. In DNA, the CDR3 is TGTGCCAGCAGCCCCTCTGGGGGGTCTGGGGCCAACGTCCTGACTTTC.

J is TRBJ1-1 and V is TRBV15; TRBD1 matches 8 bases. The V gene's germline CDR1 is LNHNV and CDR2 YYDKDF (reference sequence). The CDR3 length is 15 residues. V dropped 5 bases and J dropped 4; count of bases not matched to a gene: 9. The CDR3 spells CATSPGSGGLTEAFF. CDR3 nucleotides: TGTGCCACCAGCCCCGGGTCAGGGGGCCTCACTGAAGCTTTCTTT.

The chain joins TRBV11-2 to TRBJ2-7; D unclear. V was pared by 5 bases and J by 2 bases, with 13 bases between. The germline V gene encodes CDR1 SGHAT and CDR2 FQNNGV. The CDR3 contains 14 residues. CDR3 DNA: TGTGCCAGCAGCCCTTATGAGGCCCCCTACGAGCAGTACTTC. Translating gives CASSPYEAPYEQYF.

This sequence joins TRBV7-9 and TRBJ1-2, with 12 bases identical to TRBD1. The CDR3 contains 14 residues. CDR1 SEHNR and CDR2 FQNEAQ come from the germline V gene (reference sequence). With 5 bases clipped from V and 4 bases from J, the junction kept 2 bases outside the gene matches. The CDR3 sequence is CASSQGQGAYGYTF. CDR3 nucleotide sequence: TGTGCCAGCAGCCAGGGACAGGGGGCCTATGGCTACACCTTC.

The V and J genes are TRBV29-1 and TRBJ2-3; possibly TRBD2 for D (5 bases). CDR1 is SQVTM, CDR2 ANQGSEA, per germline. V dropped 8 bases and J dropped 1 base, with 10 bases sitting between them. The CDR3 contains 12 residues. This CDR3 is CSHKGGTDTQYF. The DNA for the CDR3 is TGCAGCCATAAGGGAGGCACAGATACGCAGTATTTT.

This chain connects TRBV11-2 to TRBJ2-5, with D maybe TRBD1 (6 bases). With 1 base removed from V and 4 bases from J, the gap between germline ends came to 16 bases. Per germline, CDR1 SGHAT and CDR2 FQNNGV. This CDR3 contains 16 residues. CDR3 nucleotide sequence: TGTGCCAGCAGCTTAGCCAAGACAGGATTAACAGAGACCCAGTACTTC. Translation gives CASSLAKTGLTETQYF.

The genes are TRBV18 and TRBJ2-6, with a possible D match to TRBD1 (6 bases). Trimming left V 0 bases short and J 2 bases short, with 8 bases between. Germline CDR1 is KGHSH and CDR2 is LQKENI. This CDR3 comprises 16 residues. In nucleotides, the CDR3 is TGTGCCAGCTCACCACCGTGGGGGCCTGGGGCCAACGTCCTGACTTTC. Translating it yields CASSPPWGPGANVLTF. The full variable domain, its missing parts supplied by reference TRBV18 and TRBJ2-6, is NAGVMQNPRHLVRRRGQEARLRCSPMKGHSHVYWYRQLPEEGLKFMVYLQKENIIDESGMPKERFSAEFPKEGPSILRIQQVVRGDSAAYFCASSPPWGPGANVLTFGAGSRLTVL.

The chain carries TRBV30 and TRBJ1-1; the D is unclear. This CDR3 has 13 amino acids. V dropped 4 bases and J dropped 1 base, with 10 bases sitting between them. Per the germline V gene, CDR1 is GTSNPN and CDR2 is SVGIG (reference sequence). In nucleotides, the CDR3 is TGTGCCTGGACTTACCTCAGGAACACTGAAGCTTTCTTT. Translated: CAWTYLRNTEAFF.

This chain links TRBV28 with TRBJ1-1, with 9 positions matching TRBD1. V lost 5 bases and J lost 10; bases outside the gene matches: 5. The germline CDR1 and CDR2 sequences are MDHEN and SYDVKM. CDR3 length: 12 amino acids. This CDR3 is CASSDNRGPAFF. The CDR3 bases are TGTGCCAGCAGTGATAACAGGGGGCCAGCTTTCTTT.

V and J are TRBV6-4 and TRBJ1-4; D gene uncertain. V was trimmed by 2 bases and J by 6 bases, leaving 13 bases between them. Germline V gene sequence: CDR1 MRHNA, CDR2 SNTAGT. This CDR3 has 15 residues. CDR3 protein: CASSDPSSGDEKLFF. The CDR3 DNA reads TGTGCCAGCAGTGACCCTAGCTCGGGAGATGAAAAACTGTTTTTT.

The rearrangement links TRBV19 to TRBJ1-5, with TRBD1 matching over 8 bases. Looked up from germline, CDR1 is LNHDA and CDR2 is SQIVND (reference sequence). V lost 8 bases to trimming and J lost 2 bases; unmatched junction nucleotides: 11. The CDR3 is 16 amino acids. The CDR3 DNA reads TGTGCCAGTCTTAATCCAGGACAGGGACGCAATCAGCCCCAGCATTTT. Translation: CASLNPGQGRNQPQHF. The full variable domain, rest sourced from reference TRBV19 and TRBJ1-5, is DGGITQSPKYLFRKEGQNVTLSCEQNLNHDAMYWYRQDPGQGLRLIYYSQIVNDFQKGDIAEGYSVSREKKESFPLTVTSAQKNPTAFYLCASLNPGQGRNQPQHFGDGTRLSIL.